Shown below are 21 T cell receptor beta chains from a single sample sequenced in a study of PD-1 blockade in classical Hodgkin lymphoma. Every patient experienced relapse after autologous stem cell transplantation, and brentuximab vedotin exposure varied. Libraries were prepared by immunoSEQ multiplex PCR; TCRdb keeps only in-frame clonotypes and omits some of them. The sample gives 20,000 to 25,000 clones, 70% to 80% of which show up once; roughly 8% is in the top ten. Sample: peripheral blood mononuclear cells (PBMCs), taken before the second cycle of nivolumab. These receptors came from a human donor with classical Hodgkin lymphoma.

J is TRBJ2-3 and V is TRBV9, with D perhaps matching TRBD2 (6 bases). Trimming removed 0 bases from V and 5 bases from J, with 13 bases in between. The CDR3 runs 15 residues. Germline V lookup: CDR1 SGDLS, CDR2 YYNGEE. The CDR3 DNA reads TGTGCCAGCAGCGTAGGCGGGGCAGAGGGAGATACGCAGTATTTT. It specifies CASSVGGAEGDTQYF.

The chain joins TRBV28 to TRBJ2-7; the D is unclear. CDR3 length equals 11 residues. CDR1 is MDHEN and CDR2 is SYDVKM in the germline V gene. V lost 8 bases and J 3 bases, leaving 8 bases between the germline ends. The CDR3 sequence: CASSRFYEQYF. The CDR3 nucleotides are TGTGCCAGCTCTCGATTCTACGAGCAGTACTTC.

This sequence joins TRBV7-2 and TRBJ2-1; 11 nucleotides align to TRBD2. CDR1 and CDR2 from the germline V gene are SGHTA and FQGNSA. The CDR3 runs 16 residues. V lost 1 base to trimming and J lost 3 bases; unmatched junction nucleotides: 2. This chain's CDR3 is CASSLEGTSGYNEQFF. CDR3 nucleotide sequence: TGTGCCAGCAGCTTAGAAGGGACTAGCGGCTACAATGAGCAGTTCTTC.

This clone has a single count. This chain links TRBV19 with TRBJ1-2; D call uncertain. CDR3 length equals 14 residues. CDR1 and CDR2 from the germline V gene are LNHDA and SQIVND (reference sequence). V was shortened by 1 base and J by 4 bases, with 10 bases between the two germline ends. Here the CDR3 DNA reads TGTGCCAGTAGTATAGTGGGCAGCTTCTATGGCTACACCTTC. Its protein product is CASSIVGSFYGYTF.

The genes are TRBV7-9 and TRBJ2-7; D call uncertain. The V gene's germline CDR1 is SEHNR and CDR2 FQNEAQ (reference sequence). The V gene lost 6 bases and the J gene lost 1 base, with 7 bases spanning the gap. There are 12 residues in the CDR3. The CDR3 is CASSTSSYEQYF. CDR3 sequence (DNA): TGTGCCAGCAGTACCAGTTCCTACGAGCAGTACTTC.

The CDR3 sequence is CASSVIDAGEQYF. The CDR3 coding sequence is TGTGCCAGCAGCGTCATAGACGCCGGGGAGCAGTACTTC. This chain links TRBV9 with TRBJ2-7; D is ambiguous. CDR1 is SGDLS, CDR2 YYNGEE, per germline. This CDR3 has 13 residues. V lost 2 bases, J lost 7 bases, and 13 bases lay in between.

This clone has just one count. The DNA for the CDR3 is TGTGCCAGCAGCACGAGACAGGGATACACTGAAGCTTTCTTT. It codes for CASSTRQGYTEAFF. This chain links TRBV7-2 with TRBJ1-1; 7 bases are shared with TRBD1. Germline V CDR1 and CDR2: SGHTA, FQGNSA. Trimming took 5 bases from V and 3 from J; bases not matched to a gene: 6. This CDR3 comprises 14 residues.

The chain links TRBV2 to TRBJ2-3; no reliable D call. V gave up 8 bases and J gave up 4 bases, with 13 bases separating them. Germline V gene data show CDR1 as SNHLY and CDR2 as FYNNEI. This CDR3 comprises 13 residues. Here the CDR3 reads CASVRVAPDTQYF. The CDR3 DNA follows: TGTGCCAGCGTTCGGGTAGCCCCAGATACGCAGTATTTT.

This clone was seen just once. V is TRBV4-3 and J is TRBJ1-1; a possible D gene is TRBD1 (5 bases). CDR1 is LGHNA, CDR2 YSLEER, per germline. With 0 bases removed from V and 6 bases from J, the gap between germline ends came to 11 bases. The CDR3 length is 14 residues. CDR3 sequence: CASSQDRRGAEAFF. CDR3 coding DNA: TGCGCCAGCAGCCAAGATCGAAGGGGAGCTGAAGCTTTCTTT.

The V and J genes are TRBV2 and TRBJ2-7, with 7 bases aligning to TRBD2. V was pared by 4 bases and J by 2 bases, with 5 bases of the junction left unmatched. Germline CDR1 is SNHLY and CDR2 is FYNNEI. The CDR3 covers 14 residues. The CDR3 coding sequence is TGTGCCAGCAGTGGTGCTAGCGGCACCTACGAGCAGTACTTC. It specifies CASSGASGTYEQYF.

This clone was detected only a few times. The chain has TRBV9 and TRBJ2-3; the D gene is possibly TRBD2 (6 bases). Trimming stripped 0 bases from V and 2 bases from J, with 10 bases between. CDR3 length equals 15 residues. CDR1 is SGDLS, CDR2 YYNGEE, per germline. CDR3 amino acids: CASSVGTTPTDTQYF. The DNA of the CDR3 is TGTGCCAGCAGCGTAGGGACTACCCCCACAGATACGCAGTATTTT.

The chain employs TRBV6-1 and TRBJ2-1, with 10 nucleotides matching TRBD1. CDR3 size: 17 residues. The V segment lost 4 bases and the J segment 0 bases; nucleotides outside the gene matches: 6. Germline V gives CDR1 MNHNS, CDR2 SASEGT. CDR3 residues: CASSGGQGVSSYNEQFF. CDR3 nucleotides: TGTGCCAGCAGTGGCGGACAGGGGGTTAGCTCCTACAATGAGCAGTTCTTC.

This clone came up a few times. The chain uses TRBV9 and TRBJ2-3; 10 nucleotides agree with TRBD1. The CDR3 has 15 residues. The V gene's germline CDR1 is SGDLS and CDR2 YYNGEE. The V gene end was trimmed by 3 bases and the J gene end by 5 bases; junction bases not matched to a gene: 6. CDR3 nucleotides: TGTGCCAGCAGCGCCTGGGGGGACAGGGGAGATACGCAGTATTTT. It codes for CASSAWGDRGDTQYF.

V usage is TRBV6-1 and J usage is TRBJ1-4; possible D gene TRBD1, 5 bases. In germline, CDR1 is MNHNS, CDR2 SASEGT. Trimming removed 7 bases from V and 8 bases from J, with 8 bases in between. The CDR3 extends over 11 amino acids. The CDR3 nucleotides read TGTGCCAGCACCAGGGACGAAAAACTGTTTTTT. Amino acid sequence: CASTRDEKLFF.

V and J are TRBV7-9 and TRBJ1-1; the D gene is possibly TRBD1 (5 bases). The germline V gene encodes CDR1 SEHNR and CDR2 FQNEAQ (reference sequence). This CDR3 is 14 amino acids long. V gave up 6 bases and J gave up 0 bases, with 11 bases separating them. CDR3 in amino acids: CASRVWGMNTEAFF. DNA for the CDR3: TGTGCCAGCAGAGTCTGGGGCATGAACACTGAAGCTTTCTTT.

In its sample, this clone was seen a few times. The rearrangement links TRBV28 to TRBJ1-2, with TRBD1 as a possible D gene (5 bases). Trimming took 5 bases from V and 9 from J, leaving 19 bases between them. This CDR3 has 14 amino acids. Germline V lookup: CDR1 MDHEN, CDR2 SYDVKM. The CDR3 loop reads CASSPTPRGQRYTF. For the CDR3, the DNA is TGTGCCAGCAGTCCCACCCCGCGAGGACAACGCTACACCTTC.

This sequence joins TRBV5-4 and TRBJ2-3; D might be TRBD1 or TRBD2, each matching 6 bases. In germline, CDR1 is SGHNT, CDR2 YYREEE (reference sequence). The V end was cut by 1 base, the J end by 4 bases, with 16 bases between. This CDR3 is built from 16 residues. The CDR3 is CASSLFGGRVADTQYF. CDR3 sequence (DNA): TGTGCCAGCAGCTTGTTCGGGGGCAGGGTAGCAGATACGCAGTATTTT. Based on the CDR3 plus reference TRBV5-4 and TRBJ2-3, the full variable domain is ETGVTQSPTHLIKTRGQQVTLRCSSQSGHNTVSWYQQALGQGPQFIFQYYREEENGRGNFPPRFSGLQFPNYSSELNVNALELDDSALYLCASSLFGGRVADTQYFGPGTRLTVL.

The V and J genes are TRBV19 and TRBJ2-7; TRBD2 agrees at 8 bases. The CDR3 extends over 14 amino acids. Germline CDR1 LNHDA, CDR2 SQIVND (reference sequence). The V segment lost 10 bases and the J segment 4 bases; nucleotides outside the gene matches: 12. The CDR3 DNA reads as TGTGCCACCATGCCTCCGGGGGGGTATTACGAGCAGTACTTC. Translating it yields CATMPPGGYYEQYF. Combining the CDR3 with reference TRBV19 and TRBJ2-7 gives the whole variable domain DGGITQSPKYLFRKEGQNVTLSCEQNLNHDAMYWYRQDPGQGLRLIYYSQIVNDFQKGDIAEGYSVSREKKESFPLTVTSAQKNPTAFYLCATMPPGGYYEQYFGPGTRLTVT.

The chain is built from TRBV4-2 and TRBJ2-2; tentative D call: TRBD2 (6 bases). Germline assignment: CDR1 LGHNA and CDR2 YNFKEQ. The CDR3 loop spans 17 amino acids. Trimming removed 4 bases from V and 4 bases from J, with 19 bases in between. The CDR3 here is CASSPRLRDSTTGELFF. CDR3 nucleotide sequence: TGTGCCAGCAGCCCACGGCTGCGGGACTCTACCACCGGGGAGCTGTTTTTT.

This chain links TRBV18 with TRBJ2-1; D unclear. CDR1 and CDR2 (germline): KGHSH, LQKENI. V lost 1 base and J lost 9, with 10 bases in between. The CDR3 spans 13 residues. The CDR3 is CASSPQKESEQFF. The CDR3 DNA sequence: TGTGCCAGCTCACCACAGAAAGAAAGTGAGCAGTTCTTC.

This sequence joins TRBV7-9 and TRBJ2-1, with 9 bases identical to TRBD2. The length of the CDR3 is 15 residues. The germline CDR1 and CDR2 sequences are SEHNR and FQNEAQ (reference sequence). Trimming cost V 5 bases and J 4 bases; bases outside gene matches: 6. CDR3 amino acids: CASSPPSGIYNEQFF. CDR3 nucleotide sequence: TGTGCCAGCAGCCCCCCTAGCGGGATTTACAATGAGCAGTTCTTC.